The present entry profiles one T cell receptor (beta chain) with its context. This clonotype was detected only a few times. Its cognate antigen has yet to be identified. Base quality data are lacking; no much larger clone is found one base away. Rearranged TRB sequences spanning V, D and J segments were amplified in a multiplex touch-down PCR with a mixed TRB-A/B primer pool. Illumina adapters and sample indices were attached to the amplicons in two consecutive PCR reactions using Phusion HS II polymerase. Amplicons were gel-purified with the NucleoSpin Gel and PCR Clean-up kit, then checked with Qubit and an Agilent 2100 Bioanalyzer. The libraries were sequenced on an Illumina MiSeq with 600-cycle, single-indexed, paired-end runs. On the authors' methods: Processing of the TRB sequences was carried out with MiXCR versions 2.12 and 3.0.5. Each unique CDR3 nucleotide sequence was treated as one clone, and only productive sequences with two or more reads were kept. Repertoire metrics included Shannon diversity, evenness, clonality (one minus evenness), and alpha-parameterized diversity profiles from alpha 0 to 5. The IGoR algorithm was used to calculate generation probabilities of clones in the paired pre- and post-chemotherapy samples. TCRdb cleaned the public reads at Q25 with fastp, built clones with MiXCR and kept in-frame beta chains. Each CDR3 protein gets just one entry, which takes the most common genes and DNA from the rows behind it. These V and J calls rely on TCRdb rather than the paper's analysis. In all, the sample holds 6,000 to 8,000 distinct CDR3 sequences, and roughly a fifth of those were seen once. The ten largest clones represent roughly 2.7% of the sample.

This entry belongs to a study of T cell repertoires in aging, cancer and after chemotherapy (dated by TCRdb to the late 2010s). A note on the overall study: Six donor age groups were covered, ranging from 30 or younger up to 70 or older, and each group contained at least three individuals. In the hematological group, the paired samples taken before and after chemotherapy came from chronic lymphocytic leukemia patients who were treated with regimens based on fludarabine or bendamustine. Several million TCR reads were contained in the full dataset. Peripheral blood TCR beta repertoires from healthy donors and cancer patients were profiled to examine immunoaging and T cell reconstitution after chemotherapy. Alongside fewer than 100 healthy donors serving as a reference group, the cohort included some 220 cancer patients, of whom some 91 had hematological cancers and more than 120 had solid cancers. The investigation overall reported the following: Lymphoid organ infiltration was present in hematological cancer patients, and this infiltration may itself impair thymic emigration or peripheral T cell expansion. In both cancer cohorts, median generation probability rose over the chemotherapy interval, which suggests that the repertoire was reconstituted through rebound thymic output. Significantly lower blood TCR diversity and higher clonality were observed in untreated patients with hematological or solid cancers than in age-matched healthy donors. In healthy donors, the drop in TCR diversity with age came mainly from a loss of richness, whereas in cancer patients a loss of evenness also played a part. According to the authors, the repertoire data do not permit conclusions about immunological memory after chemotherapy.

The CDR3 contains 15 residues, cysteine and phenylalanine counted. The DNA shown is the 45-base CDR3, in frame from base 1. V loses 0 bases, J loses 0 bases, and the germline ends lie 11 bases apart. From the germline V gene (reference sequence), CDR1 is GTSNPN and CDR2 is SVGIG. Instead of sorted cells or RNA, genomic DNA extracted from peripheral blood served as the source for amplifying TCR beta rearrangements. What was sequenced was blood. The receptor was derived from a human donor with a blood cancer. The rearranged segments are TRBV30 and TRBJ1-1, with an unclear D gene assignment. The CDR3 sequence is CAWSVLYGMNTEAFF. The nucleotide sequence is given as TGTGCCTGGAGTGTACTATACGGAATGAACACTGAAGCTTTCTTT.